This paragraph covers one T cell receptor beta chain sequence. Its matching antigen is unknown. In TCRdb, the RT-PCR reads were re-called with MiXCR into one record per CDR3 protein. Of 500,000 to 600,000 distinct CDR3 sequences listed, more than 15% are singletons. Deletions cut 7 bases from V and 0 bases from J, with 12 bases between. Germline CDR1 reads DFQATT; CDR2 reads SNEGSKA (reference sequence). CDR3 size: 13 residues. The sample comes from a study of response to subunit inactivated influenza vaccine. Study-wide results and caveats: It was the authors' suggestion that each seasonal influenza vaccination recruits few new T cells.

This sequence originates from a man in his fifties or sixties who received an inactivated influenza vaccine. The input for sequencing was CD4+ T cells sorted from PBMCs, taken around 25 months after vaccination. This sequence joins TRBV20-1 and TRBJ1-1, with D unresolved. The CDR3 loop is CSVKHTMNTEAFF. The CDR3 DNA reads as TGCAGTGTAAAGCATACCATGAACACTGAAGCTTTCTTT.